This T cell receptor (beta chain) is from a study of patients and donors after allogeneic stem cell transplantation. This clonotype was recorded many times. TCRdb redid the calling of the RT-PCR reads with MiXCR, one entry per CDR3 protein. The sample yields about 410,000 distinct CDR3 sequences, approximately 16% seen once. V lost 4 bases to trimming and J lost 1 base, with 10 bases between them. Per the germline V gene, CDR1 is SQVTM and CDR2 is ANQGSEA. This CDR3 contains 13 residues. The sequencing input was blood, either unsorted or a sorted T cell fraction (not recorded which). The chain has TRBV29-1 and TRBJ1-1, with D perhaps TRBD1 (6 bases). The TCR sequence derives from a human donor who was either an allogeneic HSCT recipient or a stem cell or donor lymphocyte infusion donor (not recorded which). It is not recorded whose cells these are; they may come from a transplant donor. DNA of the CDR3: TGCAGCGTTGCAAGACAGGCGAACACTGAAGCTTTCTTT. Its protein is CSVARQANTEAFF. Using reference TRBV29-1 and TRBJ1-1 for the parts outside the CDR3, the full variable domain is SAVISQKPSRDICQRGTSLTIQCQVDSQVTMMFWYRQQPGQSLTLIATANQGSEATYESGFVIDKFPISRPNLTFSTLTVSNMSPEDSSIYLCSVARQANTEAFFGQGTRLTVV.